Presented here are 17 T cell receptor beta chains from one specimen sequenced in a study of blood T cells in healthy people across ages. The authors ran a second PCR of 7 to 11 cycles using a sample-barcoded 5' primer and a J-beta primer mix. TCRdb independently ran MiXCR on the 5' RACE reads; one entry per CDR3 protein. The table shows about 1.5 million distinct CDR3 sequences, with approximately 42% occurring only once. The sample taken for sequencing was blood. These receptors were taken from a woman between 18 and 30 years old in good health.

The chain is built from TRBV4-1 and TRBJ1-5, with 7 bases fitting TRBD1. V trimming: 1 base; J trimming: 4 bases; junction bases outside the gene matches: 7. CDR3 length: 16 residues. CDR1 and CDR2 (germline): MGHRA, YSYEKL. CDR3 protein: CASSQVPGQLNQPQHF. CDR3 DNA sequence: TGCGCCAGCAGCCAAGTCCCGGGACAGTTGAATCAGCCCCAGCATTTT.

The chain carries TRBV13 and TRBJ2-5; 10 positions match TRBD1. The J call may not be correct, given that the DNA end is closer to TRBJ2-7. The CDR3 consists of 14 residues. Germline CDR1 PRHDT, CDR2 FYEKMQ (reference sequence). This CDR3 reads CASSFPGTGVEQYF. In DNA form, the CDR3 reads TGTGCCAGCAGCTTTCCCGGGACAGGGGTCGAGCAGTACTTC.

For the CDR3, the DNA is TGTGCCAGCAGTTCCAAGGTGGCACTCCAGCATTTT. Amino acid sequence: CASSSKVALQHF. The chain has TRBV12-3 or TRBV12-4 and TRBJ1-5; the D is unclear. The CDR3 sequence is 12 residues long. Trimming took off 4 bases at V and 12 bases at J, with 13 bases between the two ends.

The CDR3 sequence: CAWSVLSKDTQYF. CDR3 in DNA: TGTGCCTGGAGTGTACTTTCAAAGGATACGCAGTATTTT. V usage is TRBV30 and J usage is TRBJ2-3; D unclear. Germline V lookup: CDR1 GTSNPN, CDR2 SVGIG (reference sequence). Trimming removed 0 bases from V and 6 bases from J, with 10 bases in between. The CDR3 covers 13 residues.

Only a few counts were recorded for this clonotype. The chain combines TRBV4-1 with TRBJ2-7; 9 bases line up with TRBD2. Germline V gene sequence: CDR1 MGHRA, CDR2 YSYEKL. Losses at the gene ends were 4 bases for V and 3 bases for J; bases not matched to a gene: 7. This CDR3 is 15 amino acids long. CDR3: CASSLIAGARYEQYF. CDR3 in DNA: TGCGCCAGCAGCCTCATAGCGGGGGCCCGCTACGAGCAGTACTTC.

This chain links TRBV13 with TRBJ2-7; tentatively, D is TRBD1 or TRBD2 (5 bases each). The germline V gene has CDR1 PRHDT and CDR2 FYEKMQ (reference sequence). The V end lost 5 bases, the J end lost 0 bases, and 14 bases lay between the germline ends. The CDR3 length is 15 residues. This chain's CDR3 is CASSGTDKSSYEQYF. The CDR3, as DNA: TGTGCCAGCAGCGGGACGGATAAGAGCTCCTACGAGCAGTACTTC.

This clonotype has just a few counts. The chain carries TRBV2 and TRBJ1-1; D not certain. CDR3 length: 14 residues. V was clipped by 5 bases and J by 5 bases, with 15 bases between them. Germline CDR1 and CDR2: SNHLY and FYNNEI. CDR3 sequence reads: CASSSRILGTEAFF. CDR3 bases: TGTGCCAGCAGTTCTCGGATCTTAGGGACTGAAGCTTTCTTT.

The chain joins TRBV5-1 to TRBJ1-2; D unresolved. In germline, CDR1 is SGHRS, CDR2 YFSETQ. Trimming pared 0 bases from V and 4 bases from J, leaving 13 bases between. This CDR3 region has 15 residues. The CDR3 is CASSLGDRESYGYTF. As DNA, the CDR3 is TGCGCCAGCAGCTTGGGCGACCGGGAGAGCTATGGCTACACCTTC.

The sample holds one count of this clonotype. This chain uses TRBV20-1 with TRBJ2-2; D is perhaps TRBD1 (6 bases). CDR1 is DFQATT, CDR2 SNEGSKA, per germline (reference sequence). Trimming removed 1 base at V and 7 bases at J, with 19 bases between. The CDR3 runs to 16 residues. DNA for the CDR3: TGCAGTGCTAGAGTAGGACCAGGGGTTAGCGTCGGGGAGCTGTTTTTT. Protein: CSARVGPGVSVGELFF.

V gene TRBV20-1 combines with J gene TRBJ2-1, with 10 bases identical to TRBD1. The CDR3 is 13 amino acids. With V trimmed by 4 bases and J by 13 bases, 10 bases remained unmatched. Germline V gene data show CDR1 as DFQATT and CDR2 as SNEGSKA (reference sequence). CDR3 sequence (DNA): TGCAGTGCTAACCGGGACAGGGGAGAGACCCAGTTCTTC. Amino acids: CSANRDRGETQFF.

This clonotype was seen a few times. The rearrangement joins TRBV20-1 to TRBJ2-7; a weak D match, TRBD1 (5 bases). CDR3 size: 14 residues. Germline CDR1 DFQATT, CDR2 SNEGSKA (reference sequence). With 0 bases removed from V and 0 bases from J, the gap between germline ends came to 9 bases. CDR3 loop: CSARDQQGSYEQYF. CDR3 in DNA: TGCAGTGCTAGAGATCAGCAGGGCTCCTACGAGCAGTACTTC.

The chain employs TRBV27 and TRBJ2-7; D not certain. Germline V CDR1 and CDR2: MNHEY, SMNVEV (reference sequence). CDR3 length: 14 amino acids. V was pared by 4 bases and J by 1 base, with 11 bases between. CDR3 coding DNA: TGTGCCAGCAGTTCCAATGCTTTTTCCTACGAGCAGTACTTC. This gives the protein CASSSNAFSYEQYF.

This clonotype was seen only a few times. V is TRBV20-1 and J is TRBJ2-7; D is perhaps TRBD1 (5 bases). This CDR3 has 14 residues. Trimming stripped 6 bases from V and 3 bases from J, with 18 bases between. Germline values: CDR1 DFQATT, CDR2 SNEGSKA (reference sequence). CDR3 DNA sequence: TGCAGTGCCCCAGACAGTAGTTATAACTACGAGCAGTACTTC. Protein sequence: CSAPDSSYNYEQYF.

The chain employs TRBV29-1 and TRBJ2-5; D perhaps matches TRBD1 (6 bases). This CDR3 region has 14 residues. V was trimmed by 8 bases and J by 0 bases, leaving 16 bases between them. CDR1 is SQVTM, CDR2 ANQGSEA, per germline. CDR3 region: CSTVEQGNQETQYF. CDR3 DNA: TGCAGCACCGTAGAACAGGGCAACCAAGAGACCCAGTACTTC.

V usage is TRBV25-1 and J usage is TRBJ2-1; D is unresolved. V was pared by 3 bases and J by 5 bases, with 11 bases between. The V gene's germline CDR1 is MGHDK and CDR2 SYGVNS. This CDR3 is 14 amino acids long. Written as DNA, the CDR3 is TGTGCCAGCAGTGACGCACGGGCAAACAATGAGCAGTTCTTC. Translated: CASSDARANNEQFF.

This clonotype was observed a few times. The J gene is TRBJ1-2, the V gene TRBV15; maybe TRBD1 (5 bases). The CDR3 runs to 13 residues. The germline gives CDR1 LNHNV, CDR2 YYDKDF (reference sequence). Trimming pared 1 base from V and 4 bases from J, leaving 7 bases between. CDR3 bases: TGTGCCACCAGCAGAGGACAGCTCTATGGCTACACCTTC. Its protein product is CATSRGQLYGYTF.

The chain has TRBV6-4 and TRBJ2-6; D gene unclear. Germline values: CDR1 MRHNA, CDR2 SNTAGT. Trimming left V 2 bases short and J 0 bases short, with 5 bases between. This CDR3 has 15 residues. CDR3 DNA: TGTGCCAGCAGTGACGTAAGCTCTGGGGCCAACGTCCTGACTTTC. Amino acids: CASSDVSSGANVLTF.